Listed below are T cell receptor beta chains from one sample, sequenced in a study of blood T cell repertoires in COVID-19. The protocol was immunoSEQ multiplex PCR, while the TCRdb copy is restricted to in-frame clones and leaves out a portion. This table holds around 430,000 clones, roughly 88% found once. Sequenced material: peripheral blood. The receptors were sampled from a woman aged 45-60 years with COVID-19, enrolled during active disease. The CDR3 runs from the conserved cysteine through the conserved F or W. Each record gives: J gene, clone size, D gene, V gene, CDR3 protein, CDR3 DNA. D genes are given only for firm matches. Where a row states a size, it is once, few, many or the class of an expanded clone; other rows omit it.

J: TRBJ1-4; size: NA; D: NA; V: TRBV19; CDR3: CASSPGKIRSEKLFF; DNA: TGTGCCAGTAGTCCGGGGAAAATTAGGAGTGAAAAACTGTTTTTT
J: TRBJ1-2; size: few; D: NA; V: TRBV7-9; CDR3: CASSLGAFLYGYTF; DNA: TGTGCCAGCAGCTTAGGGGCCTTTCTCTATGGCTACACCTTC
J: TRBJ2-7; size: few; D: TRBD2; V: TRBV4-2; CDR3: CASSQGTSGGYEQYF; DNA: TGTGCCAGCAGCCAAGGGACTAGCGGGGGTTACGAGCAGTACTTC
J: TRBJ2-7; size: NA; D: TRBD1; V: TRBV5-5; CDR3: CASSLGGTDEQYF; DNA: TGTGCCAGCAGCTTGGGAGGGACAGACGAGCAGTACTTC
J: TRBJ1-2; size: NA; D: TRBD1; V: TRBV19; CDR3: CASSPGGTVFSWDGYTF; DNA: TGTGCCAGTAGTCCAGGGGGGACAGTCTTCTCTTGGGATGGCTACACCTTC
J: TRBJ1-5; size: NA; D: NA; V: TRBV12-3/TRBV12-4; CDR3: CASSLAAGQPQHF; DNA: TGTGCCAGCAGTTTAGCGGCGGGGCAGCCCCAGCATTTT
J: TRBJ1-1; size: NA; D: NA; V: TRBV28; CDR3: CASSVEEGKAFF; DNA: TGTGCCAGCAGCGTGGAGGAGGGGAAAGCTTTCTTT
J: TRBJ2-2; size: once; D: TRBD1; V: TRBV5-1; CDR3: CASSDRGDTGELFF; DNA: TGCGCCAGCAGCGACAGGGGCGACACCGGGGAGCTGTTTTTT
J: TRBJ1-5; size: NA; D: TRBD1; V: TRBV7-9; CDR3: CASTRDPDRGNQPQHF; DNA: TGTGCCAGCACCAGAGACCCGGACAGGGGGAATCAGCCCCAGCATTTT
J: TRBJ2-7; size: NA; D: NA; V: TRBV27; CDR3: CASSHGIGGMTYEQYF; DNA: TGTGCCAGCAGTCATGGAATAGGGGGTATGACCTACGAGCAGTACTTC
J: TRBJ1-4; size: NA; D: TRBD1; V: TRBV5-8; CDR3: CASSLRGTGPEKLFF; DNA: TGTGCCAGCAGCTTGCGGGGGACAGGACCTGAAAAACTGTTTTTT
J: TRBJ2-1; size: NA; D: TRBD2; V: TRBV5-4; CDR3: CASSLGLADEQFF; DNA: TGTGCCAGCAGCTTGGGACTAGCCGATGAGCAGTTCTTC
J: TRBJ2-5; size: NA; D: NA; V: TRBV9; CDR3: CASSVATGVGPETQYF; DNA: TGTGCCAGCAGCGTAGCTACCGGGGTAGGGCCGGAGACCCAGTACTTC
J: TRBJ1-1; size: few; D: TRBD1; V: TRBV10-3; CDR3: CAARTGDNTEAFF; DNA: TGTGCCGCCCGGACAGGGGACAACACTGAAGCTTTCTTT
J: TRBJ2-7; size: NA; D: TRBD1; V: TRBV28; CDR3: CASSIGTGRHEQYF; DNA: TGTGCCAGCAGTATTGGGACAGGGAGACACGAGCAGTACTTC
J: TRBJ2-1; size: NA; D: TRBD2; V: TRBV5-6; CDR3: CASSLGGGYNEQFF; DNA: TGTGCCAGCAGCTTGGGCGGGGGCTACAATGAGCAGTTCTTC
J: TRBJ2-1; size: NA; D: TRBD2; V: TRBV13; CDR3: CASSSLAGGLYNEQFF; DNA: TGTGCCAGCAGCTCTCTAGCGGGGGGGCTATACAATGAGCAGTTCTTC
J: TRBJ2-3; size: NA; D: NA; V: TRBV27; CDR3: CASSLARGTDTQYF; DNA: TGTGCCAGCAGTTTAGCGAGAGGCACAGATACGCAGTATTTT
J: TRBJ1-2; size: NA; D: TRBD1; V: TRBV2; CDR3: CASSEAGTGIYGYTF; DNA: TGTGCCAGCAGTGAAGCCGGGACAGGGATTTATGGCTACACCTTC
J: TRBJ1-6; size: NA; D: NA; V: TRBV11-3; CDR3: CASSLDYRQGQGSPLHF; DNA: TGTGCCAGCAGCTTAGATTATCGGCAGGGGCAAGGATCACCCCTCCACTTT
J: TRBJ1-2; size: once; D: NA; V: TRBV6-1; CDR3: CASSETITNPYGYTF; DNA: TGTGCCAGCAGTGAAACTATCACCAATCCCTATGGCTACACCTTC